These 27 T cell receptor beta chains originate from one sample sequenced in a study of T-cell reconstitution after alpha-beta-depleted transplantation in children. Preparing the TCRbeta library involved the use of unique molecular identifiers. TCRdb re-analysed the PCR reads in MiXCR, keeping a single row per CDR3 protein. The sample includes around 700,000 distinct CDR3 sequences, around 13% of them seen just once. Sequenced here: PBMCs, sampled before TCRalphabeta/CD19-depleted stem cell transplant. Every receptor here comes from a girl aged 2 to 9 with congenital amegakaryocytic thrombocytopenia, due to receive a stem cell transplant.

The V gene is TRBV20-1, the J gene TRBJ2-7; TRBD2 matches 9 bases. From germline, CDR1 is DFQATT and CDR2 SNEGSKA (reference sequence). Unmatched junction bases numbered 7, after V lost 3 bases and J lost 4 bases. The CDR3 runs to 14 residues. The CDR3 reads CSASRASGKYEQYF. The CDR3, as DNA: TGCAGTGCTAGCCGGGCTAGCGGGAAATACGAGCAGTACTTC.

This clonotype was detected many times. One end of the junction varies from germline; a read error may be responsible. V and J are TRBV29-1 and TRBJ2-7; D is unresolved. This CDR3 is built from 9 residues. Germline CDR1 is SQVTM and CDR2 is ANQGSEA. The CDR3 DNA reads TGCAGCGTTTTCCGGGCAGCTTTCTTC. This gives the protein CSVFRAAFF.

This clonotype was detected ten times or more. This CDR3 is CASSSYGLADNEQFF. Here the CDR3 DNA reads TGTGCCAGCAGTTCATATGGACTAGCGGACAATGAGCAGTTCTTC. The chain uses TRBV12-3 or TRBV12-4 and TRBJ2-1; 10 bases map to TRBD2. CDR3 size: 15 residues. With V trimmed by 4 bases and J by 5 bases, 5 bases remained unmatched.

This clonotype was counted at least ten times. The chain carries TRBV9 and TRBJ2-7; D is unclear. Germline V gene lookup returns CDR1 SGDLS and CDR2 YYNGEE. V was shortened by 0 bases and J by 3 bases, with 10 bases between the two germline ends. The CDR3 is made up of 14 amino acids. CDR3 sequence reads: CASSVAMDGYEQYF. The CDR3, as DNA: TGTGCCAGCAGCGTAGCCATGGACGGCTACGAGCAGTACTTC.

This clonotype was seen a single time. A read error may explain this, as a much larger clone is one base away. The V call is TRBV15, the J call TRBJ2-3; TRBD2 matches 9 bases. Unmatched junction bases numbered 9, after V lost 8 bases and J lost 6 bases. The CDR3 has 14 residues. Germline CDR1 and CDR2: LNHNV and YYDKDF (reference sequence). CDR3 loop: CATRNIAGADTQYF. For the CDR3, the DNA is TGTGCCACCCGCAATATAGCGGGAGCGGATACGCAGTATTTT.

This clonotype was observed a handful of times. The chain links TRBV10-3 to TRBJ1-5; the D is unclear. CDR3 length: 13 residues. V was shortened by 8 bases and J by 4 bases, with 12 bases between the two germline ends. Germline loops: CDR1 ENHRY, CDR2 SYGVKD. The CDR3, as DNA: TGTGCCATCCGAAACAGATCGAATCAGCCCCAGCATTTT. Residues: CAIRNRSNQPQHF.

In this sample, this clonotype turned up many times. The gene calls are TRBV12-3 or TRBV12-4 and TRBJ1-5; D is unclear. CDR3 size: 13 residues. V was shortened by 5 bases and J by 11 bases, with 16 bases between the two germline ends. The CDR3 DNA reads as TGTGCCAGCAGTCCTATCCTTTCCGGGACCCAGCATTTT. Its protein product is CASSPILSGTQHF.

This clonotype was seen a handful of times. The V gene is TRBV5-1, the J gene TRBJ2-2, with a tentative D call TRBD2 (6 bases). Germline V gene data show CDR1 as SGHRS and CDR2 as YFSETQ. Trimming shortened V by 1 base and J by 8 bases, and 9 bases separated the two germline ends. CDR3 size: 13 residues. The CDR3 DNA is TGCGCCAGCAGCTTGTGGGACTCGGGGGAGCTGTTTTTT. It codes for CASSLWDSGELFF.

This clonotype was counted many times. V gene TRBV6-1 combines with J gene TRBJ1-6; weak D call: TRBD1 (5 bases). CDR1 MNHNS and CDR2 SASEGT come from the germline V gene. CDR3 length: 16 amino acids. V lost 6 bases and J 1 base, leaving 13 bases between the germline ends. The CDR3, as DNA: TGTGCCAGCAGAGATACCAGGGAGTCCTATAATTCACCCCTCCACTTT. Encoded protein: CASRDTRESYNSPLHF.

This clonotype was detected a few times. V is TRBV5-1 and J is TRBJ2-7, with D perhaps being TRBD1 or TRBD2 (5 bases each). V was pared by 2 bases and J by 4 bases, with 13 bases between. The CDR3 spans 14 residues. The germline V gene encodes CDR1 SGHRS and CDR2 YFSETQ. In nucleotides, the CDR3 is TGCGCCAGCAGCTTCCAGGGTGAGGGGTACGAGCAGTACTTC. It yields the protein CASSFQGEGYEQYF.

V usage is TRBV14 and J usage is TRBJ2-7; D uncertain. The ends were cut back, 4 bases at V and 1 base at J, with 11 bases in the middle. The length of the CDR3 is 14 residues. Germline CDR1 SGHDN, CDR2 FVKESK. CDR3 sequence: CASSLLVGSYEQYF. Written as DNA, the CDR3 is TGTGCCAGCAGCCTATTGGTGGGGTCCTACGAGCAGTACTTC.

The V call is TRBV5-1, the J call TRBJ2-3, with D unclear. Germline values: CDR1 SGHRS, CDR2 YFSETQ. The V gene lost 6 bases and the J gene lost 1 base, with 12 bases spanning the gap. The CDR3 has 14 residues. The CDR3 spells CASKFVGGTDTQYF. DNA of the CDR3: TGCGCCAGCAAGTTTGTCGGTGGCACAGATACGCAGTATTTT. The variable domain in full, completed from reference TRBV5-1 and TRBJ2-3, reads KAGVTQTPRYLIKTRGQQVTLSCSPISGHRSVSWYQQTPGQGLQFLFEYFSETQRNKGNFPGRFSGRQFSNSRSEMNVSTLELGDSALYLCASKFVGGTDTQYFGPGTRLTVL.

As regards this clonotype: It may be a read error: a sequence one base away is much more abundant. Written as DNA, the CDR3 is TGCAGCGTCCCCGGGACCGACCAAGAGACCCAGTCCTTC. Protein: CSVPGTDQETQSF. This chain joins TRBV29-1 and TRBJ2-5, with D perhaps matching TRBD1 or TRBD2 (5 bases each). This CDR3 has 13 amino acids. Germline CDR1 SQVTM, CDR2 ANQGSEA.

This clonotype was counted between two and nine times. The CDR3 bases are TGTGCCAGCAGTTACACCGGGACTAGCGGGAGTGCTGATGAGCAGTTCTTC. The encoded protein is CASSYTGTSGSADEQFF. The V call is TRBV6-5, the J call TRBJ2-1; 14 bases agree with TRBD2. Germline CDR1 reads MNHEY; CDR2 reads SVGAGI. This CDR3 contains 17 residues. Trimming cost V 2 bases and J 8 bases; bases outside gene matches: 8.

The sample holds many counts of this clonotype. The chain carries TRBV5-1 and TRBJ1-1, with TRBD1 as a possible D gene (5 bases). V was pared by 5 bases and J by 7 bases, with 18 bases between. The CDR3 has 14 residues. CDR1 is SGHRS, CDR2 YFSETQ, per germline. The CDR3 DNA follows: TGCGCCAGCAGTGCCGATAGGGGTAATGATGAAGCTTTCTTT. Translation: CASSADRGNDEAFF.

The sample holds many counts of this clonotype. This rearrangement joins TRBV5-1 to TRBJ2-2; weak D call: TRBD2 (6 bases). V dropped 4 bases and J dropped 0 bases, with 10 bases sitting between them. Germline CDR1 and CDR2: SGHRS and YFSETQ. There are 15 residues in the CDR3. The DNA of the CDR3 is TGCGCCAGCAGCCCCGGAGGGACGAACACCGGGGAGCTGTTTTTT. Amino acid sequence: CASSPGGTNTGELFF. The full variable domain, completed using reference TRBV5-1 and TRBJ2-2, is KAGVTQTPRYLIKTRGQQVTLSCSPISGHRSVSWYQQTPGQGLQFLFEYFSETQRNKGNFPGRFSGRQFSNSRSEMNVSTLELGDSALYLCASSPGGTNTGELFFGEGSRLTVL.

This clonotype has just a few counts. V usage is TRBV7-3 and J usage is TRBJ1-4; D is uncertain. The V gene lost 4 bases and the J gene lost 6 bases, with 21 bases spanning the gap. CDR3 length: 17 amino acids. In germline, CDR1 is SGHTA, CDR2 FQGTGA. The CDR3 DNA reads as TGTGCCAGCAGCTCAAGACCCCTTCGGGGTGCCGATGAAAAACTGTTTTTT. Translation: CASSSRPLRGADEKLFF.

This clonotype has at least ten counts. This chain links TRBV20-1 with TRBJ2-5; 11 bases fit TRBD2. This CDR3 is 14 amino acids long. CDR1 and CDR2 (germline): DFQATT, SNEGSKA (reference sequence). With V trimmed by 6 bases and J by 4 bases, 7 bases remained unmatched. The chain's CDR3 is CSAVTSGIRETQYF. CDR3 sequence (DNA): TGCAGTGCCGTGACTAGCGGGATTCGAGAGACCCAGTACTTC.

This clonotype was observed a few times. This rearrangement joins TRBV27 to TRBJ2-6; D is unclear. Trimming took off 5 bases at V and 0 bases at J, with 8 bases between the two ends. The CDR3 runs to 15 residues. CDR1 and CDR2 (germline): MNHEY, SMNVEV (reference sequence). CDR3 sequence reads: CASSARYSGANVLTF. Here the CDR3 DNA reads TGTGCCAGCAGTGCCAGGTACTCTGGGGCCAACGTCCTGACTTTC.

The CDR3 nucleotides read TGTGCCAGCGGAAAAGGACCCCGCCCGAACACTGAAGCTTTCTTT. The encoded protein is CASGKGPRPNTEAFF. The rearrangement uses TRBV28 and TRBJ1-1; D gene uncertain. Germline V CDR1 and CDR2: MDHEN, SYDVKM. The CDR3 covers 15 residues. V shed 8 bases and J shed 1 base, with 17 bases lying between them. Full variable domain (rest looked up from reference TRBV28 and TRBJ1-1): DVKVTQSSRYLVKRTGEKVFLECVQDMDHENMFWYRQDPGLGLRLIYFSYDVKMKEKGDIPEGYSVSREKKERFSLILESASTNQTSMYLCASGKGPRPNTEAFFGQGTRLTVV.

The table lists this clonotype with many counts. The V gene is TRBV6-1, the J gene TRBJ2-2, with 15 bases matching TRBD2. CDR3 length: 18 amino acids. After removal of 6 bases from V and 5 bases from J, the junction contained 10 bases not matched to a gene. The germline gives CDR1 MNHNS, CDR2 SASEGT. The CDR3 DNA reads as TGTGCCAGCAGACCGCTGGGACTAGCGGGAGGTTGGACCGGGGAGCTGTTTTTT. This sequence encodes CASRPLGLAGGWTGELFF.

This clonotype was recorded a few times. The chain combines TRBV7-9 with TRBJ2-2; D unresolved. V dropped 1 base and J dropped 6 bases, with 12 bases sitting between them. The CDR3 contains 15 residues. Germline CDR1 is SEHNR and CDR2 is FQNEAQ (reference sequence). The CDR3 coding sequence is TGTGCCAGCAGCTTAGTCCTTGGTCGGGCCGGGGAGCTGTTTTTT. This encodes CASSLVLGRAGELFF.

The rearrangement uses TRBV15 and TRBJ2-3; D is undetermined. The CDR3 contains 11 residues. Trimming cost V 4 bases and J 5 bases, with 4 bases left between them. From germline, CDR1 is LNHNV and CDR2 YYDKDF (reference sequence). The chain's CDR3 is CATSKGDTQYF. The CDR3 DNA sequence: TGTGCCACCAGCAAAGGAGATACGCAGTATTTT.

In regard to this clonotype: The junction departs from germline at one end; a sequencing error may be responsible. The chain is built from TRBV19 and TRBJ2-1; 13 nucleotides match TRBD2. Per germline, CDR1 LNHDA and CDR2 SQIVND (reference sequence). This CDR3 region has 14 residues. In nucleotides, the CDR3 is TGTGCCGGTAGCTGGACTAGCGGGAGCAATGAGCAGTTCTTC. Translation gives CAGSWTSGSNEQFF.

This clonotype came up a few times. The chain couples TRBV4-1 to TRBJ2-7, with TRBD1 matching 8 bases. The germline gives CDR1 MGHRA, CDR2 YSYEKL. The CDR3 runs 16 residues. V trimming: 4 bases; J trimming: 3 bases; junction bases outside the gene matches: 11. CDR3 sequence (DNA): TGCGCCAGCAGCCTGGAACAGGACAGGGTGGGCTACGAGCAGTACTTC. Protein: CASSLEQDRVGYEQYF.

V usage is TRBV12-3 or TRBV12-4 and J usage is TRBJ2-7; 7 positions agree with TRBD1. The CDR3 spans 13 residues. The V gene end was trimmed by 4 bases and the J gene end by 4 bases; junction bases not matched to a gene: 4. In DNA form, the CDR3 reads TGTGCCAGCAGTTCGGGACAGTTTTACGAGCAGTACTTC. It is translated as CASSSGQFYEQYF.

This clonotype showed up many times. This chain connects TRBV20-1 to TRBJ1-5, with 9 bases fitting TRBD1. V was pared by 2 bases and J by 5 bases, with 13 bases of the junction left unmatched. CDR1 and CDR2 from the germline V gene are DFQATT and SNEGSKA (reference sequence). This CDR3 has 17 amino acids. The CDR3 loop is CSARKPGQGGKDQPQHF. The CDR3 nucleotides are TGCAGTGCTAGAAAACCGGGACAGGGAGGGAAGGATCAGCCCCAGCATTTT.